The entry below describes one TCR beta chain. Its target is not known. These data are taken from a study of T cell responses to AZD1222 COVID-19 vaccine. General study findings and limits: The study sampled repertoires only after the peak T cell response. It was only five to seven AZD1222 recipients who were seropositive at baseline.

Libraries were prepared by immunoSEQ multiplex PCR; TCRdb keeps only in-frame clonotypes and omits some of them. This table holds roughly 79,000 clones, about 91% found once. Germline CDR1 reads MNHNY; CDR2 reads SVGAGI (reference sequence). This CDR3 is built from 15 residues. V shed 2 bases, J shed 4 bases, and the junction held 2 bases outside the gene matches. This rearrangement joins TRBV6-6 to TRBJ1-5, with 10 nucleotides matching TRBD1. This sample comprised peripheral blood, obtained on day 0 of MenACWY control vaccination. The sequence derives from an adult in good health. In DNA, the CDR3 is TGTGCCAGCAGTTACCGGACAGGGGGGAATCAGCCCCAGCATTTT. Protein product: CASSYRTGGNQPQHF.